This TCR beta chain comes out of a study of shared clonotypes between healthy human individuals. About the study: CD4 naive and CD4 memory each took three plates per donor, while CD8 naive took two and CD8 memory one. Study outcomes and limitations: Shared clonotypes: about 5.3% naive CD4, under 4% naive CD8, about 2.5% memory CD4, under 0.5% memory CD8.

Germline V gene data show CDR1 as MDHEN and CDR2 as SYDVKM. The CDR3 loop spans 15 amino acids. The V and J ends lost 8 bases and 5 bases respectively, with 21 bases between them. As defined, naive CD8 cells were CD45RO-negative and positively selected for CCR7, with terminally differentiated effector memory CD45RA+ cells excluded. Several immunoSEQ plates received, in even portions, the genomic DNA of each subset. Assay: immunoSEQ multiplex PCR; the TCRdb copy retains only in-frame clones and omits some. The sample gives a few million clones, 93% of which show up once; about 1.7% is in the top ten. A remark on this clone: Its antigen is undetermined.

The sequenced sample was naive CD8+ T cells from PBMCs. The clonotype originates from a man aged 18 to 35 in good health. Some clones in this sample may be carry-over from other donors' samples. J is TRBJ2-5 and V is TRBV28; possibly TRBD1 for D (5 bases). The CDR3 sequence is CASRPPGRSAETQYF. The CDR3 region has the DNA TGTGCCAGCCGCCCCCCAGGGCGGTCGGCGGAGACCCAGTACTTC. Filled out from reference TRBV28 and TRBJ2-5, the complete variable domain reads DVKVTQSSRYLVKRTGEKVFLECVQDMDHENMFWYRQDPGLGLRLIYFSYDVKMKEKGDIPEGYSVSREKKERFSLILESASTNQTSMYLCASRPPGRSAETQYFGPGTRLLVL.